These 17 T cell receptor beta chains originate from one sample sequenced in a study of T-cell reconstitution after alpha-beta-depleted transplantation in children. Molecular barcoding with unique molecular identifiers was used for the TCRbeta library. TCRdb itself ran the PCR reads through MiXCR, one entry per CDR3 protein. The top ten hold roughly 40% of the sample, which has about 340,000 distinct CDR3 sequences, about a sixth seen once. This specimen was PBMCs, mostly from graft donor cells, taken 360 days after TCRalphabeta/CD19-depleted stem cell transplant. These receptors originate from a male patient aged 2-10 years who had a stem cell transplant for acute lymphoblastic leukemia, so the T cells may come from the graft donor.

This clonotype was counted only a few times. The J gene is TRBJ2-3, the V gene TRBV13; no clear D. V was clipped by 1 base and J by 0 bases, with 8 bases between them. CDR1 PRHDT and CDR2 FYEKMQ come from the germline V gene (reference sequence). This CDR3 is built from 15 residues. The CDR3 sequence: CASSLERGSTDTQYF. CDR3 bases: TGTGCCAGCAGCTTAGAGCGCGGTAGCACAGATACGCAGTATTTT.

V is TRBV29-1 and J is TRBJ2-7; TRBD2 aligns across 7 bases. The CDR3 sequence is 13 residues long. CDR1 and CDR2 (germline): SQVTM, ANQGSEA. J was trimmed by 3 bases and V by 0 bases; bases with no gene match: 2. The CDR3 loop reads CSVEDPSGYEQYF. CDR3 DNA sequence: TGCAGCGTTGAAGATCCTAGCGGCTACGAGCAGTACTTC.

The V and J genes are TRBV7-2 and TRBJ2-2; TRBD2 matches at 7 bases. Trimming at V came to 5 bases and at J to 3 bases, leaving 6 bases not matched to a gene. This CDR3 has 15 amino acids. Per germline, CDR1 SGHTA and CDR2 FQGNSA. CDR3 in amino acids: CASSLELADTGELFF. The CDR3 DNA reads TGTGCCAGCAGCCTCGAGCTAGCGGACACCGGGGAGCTGTTTTTT.

This rearrangement joins TRBV12-3 or TRBV12-4 to TRBJ2-3; 14 positions match TRBD2. The V segment lost 2 bases and the J segment 8 bases; nucleotides outside the gene matches: 18. The CDR3 is made up of 20 amino acids. DNA for the CDR3: TGTGCCAGCAGTTTAAACGGACTAGCGGGAGGTCCACTACCTCTGGGTACGCAGTATTTT. The encoded protein is CASSLNGLAGGPLPLGTQYF.

The rearrangement uses TRBV4-2 and TRBJ1-2; tentative D call: TRBD1 (5 bases). Germline CDR1 LGHNA, CDR2 YNFKEQ. With 0 bases removed from V and 2 bases from J, the gap between germline ends came to 7 bases. The CDR3 has 14 amino acids. The CDR3 sequence is CASSQDKGNYGYTF. CDR3 in DNA: TGTGCCAGCAGCCAAGATAAGGGGAACTATGGCTACACCTTC.

A few counts support this clonotype. The CDR3 loop reads CASSQDPIATDTQYF. The CDR3 coding sequence is TGCGCCAGCAGCCAAGATCCGATCGCCACAGATACGCAGTATTTT. The V gene is TRBV4-1, the J gene TRBJ2-3; D is unclear. V was trimmed by 0 bases and J by 2 bases, leaving 9 bases between them. The CDR3 is made up of 15 amino acids. In germline, CDR1 is MGHRA, CDR2 YSYEKL.

This clonotype occurred a few times. The chain employs TRBV28 and TRBJ2-5, with TRBD2 matching over 9 bases. CDR1 and CDR2 from the germline V gene are MDHEN and SYDVKM. V was clipped by 6 bases and J by 0 bases; unmatched bases: 8. The CDR3 covers 16 residues. As DNA, the CDR3 is TGTGCCAGCAGCCACTATAGCGGGAGCAACCAAGAGACCCAGTACTTC. This translates into CASSHYSGSNQETQYF.

With respect to this clonotype: This could be a read error, since a much larger clone is one nucleotide away. The chain couples TRBV4-1 to TRBJ2-1; the D gene is possibly TRBD2 (6 bases). Germline V gene data show CDR1 as MGHRA and CDR2 as YSYEKL. The CDR3 is 14 residues long. CDR3 nucleotides: TGCGCCAGCAGCCCCGGGACTGTAAACAATCAGCAGTTCTTC. It yields the protein CASSPGTVNNQQFF.

V usage is TRBV4-3 and J usage is TRBJ2-1, with 10 bases fitting TRBD2. The germline CDR1 and CDR2 sequences are LGHNA and YSLEER. The junction had 2 bases not matched to a gene; V was cut back by 2 bases and J by 1 base. The CDR3 spans 16 residues. The DNA for the CDR3 is TGCGCCAGCAGCCAAAGCGGGAGGGCTTCCTACAATGAGCAGTTCTTC. This encodes CASSQSGRASYNEQFF.

This clonotype occurred once. With a much larger clone just one base away, this may be a read error. The chain links TRBV11-2 to TRBJ2-1, with 12 bases identical to TRBD2. The CDR3 contains 17 residues. CDR1 and CDR2 (germline): SGHAT, FQNNGV. CDR3 region: CASSSSRTSGAYNERFF. CDR3 nucleotide sequence: TGTGCCAGCAGCTCCTCACGGACTAGCGGGGCCTACAATGAGCGGTTCTTC.

The J gene is TRBJ1-5, the V gene TRBV12-3 or TRBV12-4; 7 bases map to TRBD1. The length of the CDR3 is 13 residues. After removal of 6 bases from V and 5 bases from J, the junction contained 4 bases not matched to a gene. CDR3 protein: CASSSTGHQPQHF. CDR3 coding DNA: TGTGCCAGCAGCTCGACAGGGCATCAGCCCCAGCATTTT.

The rearrangement uses TRBV4-1 and TRBJ2-1; D remains ambiguous. The CDR3 covers 15 residues. V gave up 2 bases and J gave up 6 bases, with 14 bases separating them. The V gene's germline CDR1 is MGHRA and CDR2 YSYEKL. CDR3 sequence reads: CASSQTSSYPNEQFF. Written as DNA, the CDR3 is TGCGCCAGCAGCCAAACCAGTTCATATCCCAATGAGCAGTTCTTC.

This chain links TRBV6-6 with TRBJ2-7; unclear D gene. The CDR3 extends over 12 amino acids. CDR1 and CDR2 (germline): MNHNY, SVGAGI (reference sequence). Between the trimmed V and J ends, which lost 8 bases and 0 bases, there was a span of 8 bases. The CDR3: CASGVFSYEQYF. DNA for the CDR3: TGTGCCAGCGGGGTTTTCTCCTACGAGCAGTACTTC.

The V and J genes are TRBV7-2 and TRBJ2-3; TRBD2 matches at 12 bases. The CDR3 length is 17 residues. Germline V CDR1 and CDR2: SGHTA, FQGNSA. The V and J ends lost 3 bases and 2 bases, in that order; junction bases with no gene match: 6. The CDR3 here is CASSFELAGGPTDTQYF. DNA for the CDR3: TGTGCCAGCAGCTTCGAGCTAGCGGGAGGGCCCACAGATACGCAGTATTTT.

The V and J genes are TRBV20-1 and TRBJ1-3; D is unclear. The CDR3 has 12 residues. The germline V and J ends were trimmed by 0 bases and 5 bases, with 5 bases remaining between them. In germline, CDR1 is DFQATT, CDR2 SNEGSKA (reference sequence). CDR3 sequence reads: CSARDDRNTIYF. In DNA form, the CDR3 reads TGCAGTGCTAGAGATGATCGAAACACCATATATTTT.

The CDR3 protein is CASSLDGNKAYEQYF. CDR3 nucleotides: TGTGCCAGCAGCTTAGATGGAAACAAAGCCTACGAGCAGTACTTC. J is TRBJ2-7 and V is TRBV11-2; D is ambiguous. V lost 0 bases and J lost 2, with 11 bases in between. Germline CDR1 reads SGHAT; CDR2 reads FQNNGV. CDR3 size: 15 residues.

This clonotype has more than one count but fewer than ten. The V and J genes are TRBV4-2 and TRBJ2-1, with TRBD2 identical over 11 bases. The CDR3 is 16 residues long. Germline V gene lookup returns CDR1 LGHNA and CDR2 YNFKEQ. The J segment lost 7 bases and the V segment lost 4 bases, leaving 9 bases of the junction unmatched. CDR3 region: CASSLPLAGVANEQFF. Written as DNA, the CDR3 is TGTGCCAGCAGCCTCCCACTAGCGGGAGTGGCAAATGAGCAGTTCTTC.